This record covers a single TCR delta chain. What antigen it recognizes has not been identified. A far larger clone is a single base away, which makes a read error likely. This specimen includes other DNA sequences encoding the same CDR3. The data derive from a study of gamma-delta T cells after stem cell transplantation (dated by TCRdb to about 2016). The library was produced with RT-PCR. The instrument was an Illumina MiSeq. TCRdb reanalyzed the public reads with the CATT caller, and identical DNA sequences were merged afterwards. The sample table lists over a thousand delta-chain clones, around 8.8% of them with a count of one. The ten biggest clones cover 64% of the sample. CDR1 and CDR2 are read off the germline V gene as GEAIGNYY and EKD. The CDR3 runs 15 amino acids, cysteine and phenylalanine included. This entry keeps only the CDR3 DNA: 45 bases, framed from base 1.

Rearrangement joined TRDV2 to TRDJ1; 11 nucleotides in the junction match TRDD3. Sequenced sample: gamma-delta T cells. This sequence originates from a human donor. It is not recorded whose cells these are; they may come from a transplant donor. The nucleotide sequence reads TGCGCCTGTGACACGCTGGGGGATACTAAGGATAAACTCATCTTT. The translation is CACDTLGDTKDKLIF.